This T cell receptor beta chain was sequenced in a study of control samples from healthy donors and cancer patients. The assay was immunoSEQ multiplex PCR, and TCRdb's table has in-frame clones only and misses some. This repertoire shows 85,000 to 100,000 clones, around 80% found once; its top ten account for approximately 2%. CDR3 length: 14 amino acids. With 6 bases removed from V and 1 base from J, the gap between germline ends came to 13 bases. Germline V gene data show CDR1 as MDHEN and CDR2 as SYDVKM. The rearrangement uses TRBV28 and TRBJ2-7, with a weak D call TRBD2 (5 bases). The specimen sequenced was blood. This clonotype was obtained from a man between 60 and 75 years old in good health. CDR3 amino acids: CASRLLDFSYEQYF. DNA of the CDR3: TGTGCCAGCAGGTTACTAGATTTTTCCTACGAGCAGTACTTC.